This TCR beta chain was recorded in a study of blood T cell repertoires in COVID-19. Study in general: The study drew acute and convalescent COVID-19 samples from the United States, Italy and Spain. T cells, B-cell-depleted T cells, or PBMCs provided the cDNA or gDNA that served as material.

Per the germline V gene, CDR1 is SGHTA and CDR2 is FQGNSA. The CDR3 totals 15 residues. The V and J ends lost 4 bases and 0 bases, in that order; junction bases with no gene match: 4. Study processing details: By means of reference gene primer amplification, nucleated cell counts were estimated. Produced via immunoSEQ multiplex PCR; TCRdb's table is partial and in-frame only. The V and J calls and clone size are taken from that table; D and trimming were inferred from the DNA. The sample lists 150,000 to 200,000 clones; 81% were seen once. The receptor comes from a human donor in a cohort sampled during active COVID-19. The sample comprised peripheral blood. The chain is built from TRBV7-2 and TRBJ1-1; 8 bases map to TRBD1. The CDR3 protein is CASSSLDRVNTEAFF. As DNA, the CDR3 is TGTGCCAGCAGCTCGCTGGACAGGGTGAACACTGAAGCTTTCTTT.